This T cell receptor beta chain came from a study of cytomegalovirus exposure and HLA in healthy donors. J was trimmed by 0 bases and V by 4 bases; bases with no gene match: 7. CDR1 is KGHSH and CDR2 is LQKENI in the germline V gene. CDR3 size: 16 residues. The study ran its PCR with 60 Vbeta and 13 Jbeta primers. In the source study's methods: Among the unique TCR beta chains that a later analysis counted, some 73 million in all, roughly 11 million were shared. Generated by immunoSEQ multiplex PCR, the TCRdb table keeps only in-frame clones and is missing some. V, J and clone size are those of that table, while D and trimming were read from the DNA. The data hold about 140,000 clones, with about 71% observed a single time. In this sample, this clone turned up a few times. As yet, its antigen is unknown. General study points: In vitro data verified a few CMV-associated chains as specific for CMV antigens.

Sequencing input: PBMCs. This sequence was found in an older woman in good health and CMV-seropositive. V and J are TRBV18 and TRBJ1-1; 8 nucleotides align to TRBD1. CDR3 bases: TGTGCCAGCTCACGCCAGGGGGCGGCGGTGAACACTGAAGCTTTCTTT. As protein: CASSRQGAAVNTEAFF. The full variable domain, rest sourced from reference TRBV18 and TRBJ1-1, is NAGVMQNPRHLVRRRGQEARLRCSPMKGHSHVYWYRQLPEEGLKFMVYLQKENIIDESGMPKERFSAEFPKEGPSILRIQQVVRGDSAAYFCASSRQGAAVNTEAFFGQGTRLTVV.